In its sample, the clone carrying this T cell receptor (beta chain) was seen a few times. The antigen is not known. TCRdb keeps only in-frame clones here, not all; method: immunoSEQ multiplex PCR. The table has more than 20,000 clones, about 70% seen once; the top ten hold 9.5% to 12%. The source of the sample is a study of CD4 T cells in relation to SARS-CoV-2 and coronaviruses. The CDR3 is made up of 13 amino acids. The unexposed donors gave CD4+ T cells in about 2010-2019, prior to COVID-19. After roughly ten days of culture, CD4+ T cells were isolated. This TCR was recovered from a human donor in good health. The genes are TRBV21-1 and TRBJ2-7; the DNA was not used to check the table's D call, TRBD1. TRBV21-1 is a recognized pseudogene. Sequencing input: CD4+ T cells from PBMCs, cultured in vitro. The CDR3 sequence: CARPTELSYEQYF. CDR3 sequence (DNA): TGTGCCAGGCCGACAGAACTCTCCTACGAGCAGTACTTC.